This TCR beta chain was recovered during a study of T cells after yellow fever vaccination. Template switching with 5'RACE generated the TCR cDNA and added a universal primer site and UMIs. TCRdb analysed the 5' RACE reads with MiXCR anew, one entry per CDR3 protein. Of 550,000 to 750,000 distinct CDR3 sequences in the sample, roughly 13% are singletons; the top ten hold over 11%. Per germline, CDR1 SGDLS and CDR2 YYNGEE. This CDR3 is 14 amino acids long. Trimming removed 6 bases from V and 3 bases from J, with 12 bases in between. The gene calls are TRBV9 and TRBJ2-2; no clear D. The sample consisted of PBMCs, taken on the day of the yellow fever booster vaccination. This clonotype originated in a man aged 25-45 years who received the YFV17D yellow fever vaccine. The CDR3 sequence: CASTAHRYTGELFF. CDR3 in DNA: TGTGCCAGCACCGCGCATCGGTACACCGGGGAGCTGTTTTTT.